A single T cell receptor (beta chain) is shown here with its context. The table came from immunoSEQ multiplex PCR; TCRdb's copy has only in-frame clones and leaves some out. This table has 720,000 or so clones, 80% to 90% appearing once. The data belong to a study of shared T cell receptors in the human thymus. Per the germline V gene, CDR1 is SGHTA and CDR2 is FQGNSA. V dropped 2 bases and J dropped 4; count of bases not matched to a gene: 15. CDR3 length: 18 amino acids. The same data also contributed to another study, on human thymus T cells. That investigation notes: Resections removed during corrective heart surgery provided the thymus tissue used. Usage of V and J genes appeared biased in thymic and blood repertoires.

The sample taken for sequencing was thymocytes. The chain uses TRBV7-2 and TRBJ2-7, with TRBD2 matching over 9 bases. This receptor was identified in a girl in the first two years of life with a congenital heart defect. The CDR3 reads CASSLIGPAGGSHYEQYF. The DNA for the CDR3 is TGTGCCAGCAGCTTAATCGGTCCAGCGGGGGGATCTCATTACGAGCAGTACTTC.